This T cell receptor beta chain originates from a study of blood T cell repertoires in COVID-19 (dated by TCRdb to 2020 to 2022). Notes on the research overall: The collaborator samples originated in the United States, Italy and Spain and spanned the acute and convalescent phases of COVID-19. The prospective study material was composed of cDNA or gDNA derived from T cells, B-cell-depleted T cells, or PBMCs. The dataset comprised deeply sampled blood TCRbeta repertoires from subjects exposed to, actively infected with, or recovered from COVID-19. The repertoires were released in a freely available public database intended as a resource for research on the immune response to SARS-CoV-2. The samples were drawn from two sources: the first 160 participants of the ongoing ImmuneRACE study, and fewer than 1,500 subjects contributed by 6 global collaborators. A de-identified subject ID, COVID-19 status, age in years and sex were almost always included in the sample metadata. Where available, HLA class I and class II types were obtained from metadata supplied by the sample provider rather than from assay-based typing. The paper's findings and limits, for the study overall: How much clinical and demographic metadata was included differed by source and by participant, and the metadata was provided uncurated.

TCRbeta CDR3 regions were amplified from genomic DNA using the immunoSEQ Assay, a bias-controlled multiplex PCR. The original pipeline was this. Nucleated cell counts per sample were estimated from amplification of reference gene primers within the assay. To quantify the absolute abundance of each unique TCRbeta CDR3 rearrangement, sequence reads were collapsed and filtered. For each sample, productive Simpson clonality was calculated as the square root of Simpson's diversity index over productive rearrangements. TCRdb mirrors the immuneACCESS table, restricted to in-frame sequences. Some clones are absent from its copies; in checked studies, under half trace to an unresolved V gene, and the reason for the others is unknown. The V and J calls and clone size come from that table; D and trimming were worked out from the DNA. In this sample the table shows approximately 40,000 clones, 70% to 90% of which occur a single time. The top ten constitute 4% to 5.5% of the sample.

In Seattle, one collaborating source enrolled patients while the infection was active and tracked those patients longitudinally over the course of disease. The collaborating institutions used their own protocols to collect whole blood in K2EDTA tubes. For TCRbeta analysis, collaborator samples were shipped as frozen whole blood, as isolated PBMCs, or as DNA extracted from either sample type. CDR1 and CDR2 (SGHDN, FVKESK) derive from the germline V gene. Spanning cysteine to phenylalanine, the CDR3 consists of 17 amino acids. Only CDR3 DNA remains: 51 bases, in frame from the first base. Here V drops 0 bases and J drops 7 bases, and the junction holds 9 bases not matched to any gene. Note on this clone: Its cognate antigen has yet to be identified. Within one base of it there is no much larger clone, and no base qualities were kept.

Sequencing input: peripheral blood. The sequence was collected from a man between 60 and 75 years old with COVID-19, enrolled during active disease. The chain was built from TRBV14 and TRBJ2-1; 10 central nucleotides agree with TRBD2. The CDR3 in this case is CASSQEGVLAGTNEQFF. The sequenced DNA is TGTGCCAGCAGCCAAGAAGGAGTACTAGCGGGAACTAATGAGCAGTTCTTC.